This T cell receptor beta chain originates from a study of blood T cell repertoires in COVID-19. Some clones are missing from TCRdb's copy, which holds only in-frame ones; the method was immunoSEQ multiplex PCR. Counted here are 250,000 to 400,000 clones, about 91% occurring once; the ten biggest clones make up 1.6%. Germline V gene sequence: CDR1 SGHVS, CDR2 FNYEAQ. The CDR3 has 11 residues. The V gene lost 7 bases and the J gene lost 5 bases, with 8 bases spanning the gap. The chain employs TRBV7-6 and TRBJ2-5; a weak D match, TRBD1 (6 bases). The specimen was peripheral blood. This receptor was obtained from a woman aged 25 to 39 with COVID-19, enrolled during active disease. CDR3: CASKRGETQYF. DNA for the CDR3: TGTGCCAGCAAGAGGGGGGAGACCCAGTACTTC.